This is a list of T cell receptor beta chains from one sample in a study of post-analysis software for immune sequencing data. One entry per CDR3 protein results from TCRdb running MiXCR on the PCR reads. The sample consists of 600,000 to 750,000 distinct CDR3 sequences, more than 50% of them appearing once. Sequences were obtained from blood. These receptors all come from a girl aged 2 to 10 with multiple sclerosis. CDR3s include the opening cysteine and the closing phenylalanine or tryptophan. Each record gives: CDR3 DNA, CDR3 protein, clone size, V gene, J gene, D gene. D genes are given only for firm matches. Expanded clones are given a class, and other clones once, few, many or no size at all.

CDR3 DNA: TGTGCCAGCAGCGACAGTGCCGGGGAGACCCAGTACTTC; CDR3 protein: CASSDSAGETQYF; clone size: few; V gene: TRBV11-1; J gene: TRBJ2-5; D gene: .
CDR3 DNA: TGTGCCAGCAGCCCCTTAGCGGGACAGATGAACACTGAAGCTTTCTTT; CDR3 protein: CASSPLAGQMNTEAFF; clone size: .; V gene: TRBV7-3; J gene: TRBJ1-1; D gene: TRBD1
CDR3 DNA: TGTGCCAGCAGTCGCCCCAGGGGGCCGGGAGAGACCCAGTACTTC; CDR3 protein: CASSRPRGPGETQYF; clone size: .; V gene: TRBV7-2; J gene: TRBJ2-5; D gene: TRBD1
CDR3 DNA: TGTGCCAGCTTTTGGTTGAACACTGAAGCTTTCTTT; CDR3 protein: CASFWLNTEAFF; clone size: .; V gene: TRBV6-1; J gene: TRBJ1-1; D gene: .
CDR3 DNA: TGTGCCAGCAGGGGCGGGAGCACTAACTACGAGCAGTACTTC; CDR3 protein: CASRGGSTNYEQYF; clone size: .; V gene: TRBV21-1; J gene: TRBJ2-7; D gene: .
CDR3 DNA: TGCAGTGCTAGCAGGGCCATGAACACTGAAGCTTTCTTT; CDR3 protein: CSASRAMNTEAFF; clone size: few; V gene: TRBV20-1; J gene: TRBJ1-1; D gene: .
CDR3 DNA: TGCAGTGCTAGAAGGACTGGAGCCACAGATACGCAGTATTTT; CDR3 protein: CSARRTGATDTQYF; clone size: .; V gene: TRBV20-1; J gene: TRBJ2-3; D gene: .
CDR3 DNA: TGTGCCAGCAGTGGGTACCAGGCACCCGTTGGCACAGATACGCAGTATTTT; CDR3 protein: CASSGYQAPVGTDTQYF; clone size: once; V gene: TRBV25-1; J gene: TRBJ2-3; D gene: .
CDR3 DNA: TGTGCCAGCAGTTACTCGGAGGGTCGGGGATTTGTTTCCGAGCAGTACTTC; CDR3 protein: CASSYSEGRGFVSEQYF; clone size: .; V gene: TRBV6-5; J gene: TRBJ2-7; D gene: .
CDR3 DNA: TGTGCCAGCAGCCGCGCAGGGGGAGCCTATGGCTACACCTTC; CDR3 protein: CASSRAGGAYGYTF; clone size: .; V gene: TRBV3-1; J gene: TRBJ1-2; D gene: TRBD1
CDR3 DNA: TGCGCCAGCAGATTAGGGAGAGCGGGGGGGCCGGAGCAAGAGACCCAGTACTTC; CDR3 protein: CASRLGRAGGPEQETQYF; clone size: .; V gene: TRBV4-1; J gene: TRBJ2-5; D gene: TRBD2
CDR3 DNA: TGTGCCAGTAGTCCTTCGGAGGGCCAGCAGACCCAGTACTTC; CDR3 protein: CASSPSEGQQTQYF; clone size: .; V gene: TRBV19; J gene: TRBJ2-5; D gene: .
CDR3 DNA: TGCAGTGCTAGTCCCCCGGGAGTGAGAGATACGCAGTATTTT; CDR3 protein: CSASPPGVRDTQYF; clone size: once; V gene: TRBV20-1; J gene: TRBJ2-3; D gene: .
CDR3 DNA: TGTGCCAGCAGTCGCACAGGGGTCGGAACTGAAGCTTTCTTT; CDR3 protein: CASSRTGVGTEAFF; clone size: .; V gene: TRBV27; J gene: TRBJ1-1; D gene: TRBD1
CDR3 DNA: TGTGCCAGCAGTTATGGGTACGGCTACACCTTC; CDR3 protein: CASSYGYGYTF; clone size: .; V gene: TRBV12-3/TRBV12-4; J gene: TRBJ1-2; D gene: .
CDR3 DNA: TGTGCCAGCGCCCCCCAAGGTGGGGACACTGAAGCTTTCTTT; CDR3 protein: CASAPQGGDTEAFF; clone size: few; V gene: TRBV7-3; J gene: TRBJ1-1; D gene: .
CDR3 DNA: TGTGCCATCAGCCCGGGACAGGGGGAAACCGGGGAGCTGTTTTTT; CDR3 protein: CAISPGQGETGELFF; clone size: .; V gene: TRBV10-3; J gene: TRBJ2-2; D gene: TRBD1
CDR3 DNA: TGTGCCAGCAGCATCGGACAGGGGTTGCGCACAGATACGCAGTATTTT; CDR3 protein: CASSIGQGLRTDTQYF; clone size: few; V gene: TRBV5-6; J gene: TRBJ2-3; D gene: TRBD1
CDR3 DNA: TGTGCCAGCATCGGACTAGACCGTGATGAGCAGTTCTTC; CDR3 protein: CASIGLDRDEQFF; clone size: .; V gene: TRBV6-2/TRBV6-3; J gene: TRBJ2-1; D gene: TRBD2
CDR3 DNA: TGTGCCAGCAGCGTAGAAGTAGGGGTACAGCCCCAGCATTTT; CDR3 protein: CASSVEVGVQPQHF; clone size: .; V gene: TRBV9; J gene: TRBJ1-5; D gene: .
CDR3 DNA: TGTGCCAGCAGCCGGGGACTAGCGGGAGAGACCCAGTTCTTC; CDR3 protein: CASSRGLAGETQFF; clone size: .; V gene: TRBV7-2; J gene: TRBJ2-1; D gene: TRBD2
CDR3 DNA: TGTGCCAGCAGTTATTATCGGGAGCAAGAGACCCAGTACTTC; CDR3 protein: CASSYYREQETQYF; clone size: once; V gene: TRBV6-5; J gene: TRBJ2-5; D gene: .
CDR3 DNA: TGCGCCAGCAGCTTGGACACGGACGCCCAGTACTTC; CDR3 protein: CASSLDTDAQYF; clone size: .; V gene: TRBV5-1; J gene: TRBJ2-7; D gene: .
CDR3 DNA: TGTGCCAGCAGCCTCGACAGGGTAGGCCATGAAGCTTTCTTT; CDR3 protein: CASSLDRVGHEAFF; clone size: .; V gene: TRBV6-5; J gene: TRBJ1-1; D gene: TRBD1
CDR3 DNA: TGTGCCAGCGGACCCTGGGACAGGGAGACCCAGTACTTC; CDR3 protein: CASGPWDRETQYF; clone size: .; V gene: TRBV6-5; J gene: TRBJ2-5; D gene: TRBD1
CDR3 DNA: TGTGCCAGCAGCCACGTAAAAGACAGGGTACAAGAGACCCAGTACTTC; CDR3 protein: CASSHVKDRVQETQYF; clone size: .; V gene: TRBV13; J gene: TRBJ2-5; D gene: TRBD1
CDR3 DNA: TGTGCCAGCAGTTACTCAAAGAACACCGGGGAGCTGTTTTTT; CDR3 protein: CASSYSKNTGELFF; clone size: once; V gene: TRBV6-6; J gene: TRBJ2-2; D gene: .
CDR3 DNA: TGCAGTGCTAGAAATCGAGGGCCGACAAATAATTCACCCCTCCACTTT; CDR3 protein: CSARNRGPTNNSPLHF; clone size: once; V gene: TRBV20-1; J gene: TRBJ1-6; D gene: .
CDR3 DNA: TGTGCCAGCAGCCAAAACAGACAAGAGACCCAGTACTTC; CDR3 protein: CASSQNRQETQYF; clone size: .; V gene: TRBV14; J gene: TRBJ2-5; D gene: .
CDR3 DNA: TGTGCCAGCAGCCCGCCCGGGACTAGCGGGAGGAGAGGTGAGCAGTTCTTC; CDR3 protein: CASSPPGTSGRRGEQFF; clone size: .; V gene: TRBV9; J gene: TRBJ2-1; D gene: TRBD2
CDR3 DNA: TGTGCCATCAGTGCGGCAGGAGAAGAGACCCAGTACTTC; CDR3 protein: CAISAAGEETQYF; clone size: few; V gene: TRBV10-3; J gene: TRBJ2-5; D gene: .
CDR3 DNA: TGCGCCAGCAGCTTGGAGCGGCCCCCCTACGAGCAGTACTTC; CDR3 protein: CASSLERPPYEQYF; clone size: .; V gene: TRBV5-1; J gene: TRBJ2-7; D gene: .
CDR3 DNA: TGCAGCGTTGACCCCGGCGACGCCTCCTCTGGGGCCAACGTCCTGACTTTC; CDR3 protein: CSVDPGDASSGANVLTF; clone size: few; V gene: TRBV29-1; J gene: TRBJ2-6; D gene: .
CDR3 DNA: TGTGCCAGCAGCTTAACAGGGATGACAGATACGCAGTATTTT; CDR3 protein: CASSLTGMTDTQYF; clone size: .; V gene: TRBV11-3; J gene: TRBJ2-3; D gene: .
CDR3 DNA: TGCAGTGCTAAGCGGACAGGCTCCTACGAGCAGTACTTC; CDR3 protein: CSAKRTGSYEQYF; clone size: .; V gene: TRBV20-1; J gene: TRBJ2-7; D gene: TRBD1
CDR3 DNA: TGTGCCAGCAGTTATCGACAGGGGGCTCAGCCCCAGCATTTT; CDR3 protein: CASSYRQGAQPQHF; clone size: .; V gene: TRBV12-3/TRBV12-4; J gene: TRBJ1-5; D gene: TRBD1
CDR3 DNA: TGCGCCAGCAGCTTCCTGAGAGAATCTCGCACCGGGGAGCTGTTTTTT; CDR3 protein: CASSFLRESRTGELFF; clone size: few; V gene: TRBV5-1; J gene: TRBJ2-2; D gene: .
CDR3 DNA: TGTGCCAGCAGCTTAGACGCAGACGAGACCCAGTACTTC; CDR3 protein: CASSLDADETQYF; clone size: few; V gene: TRBV7-2; J gene: TRBJ2-5; D gene: .
CDR3 DNA: TGTGCCAGCAGGGCATATAGCAATCAGCCCCAGCATTTT; CDR3 protein: CASRAYSNQPQHF; clone size: .; V gene: TRBV28; J gene: TRBJ1-5; D gene: .
CDR3 DNA: TGTGCCAGCAGTCCCGTGAGAGGGAAGAGAGATTCACCCCTCCACTTT; CDR3 protein: CASSPVRGKRDSPLHF; clone size: few; V gene: TRBV12-3/TRBV12-4; J gene: TRBJ1-6; D gene: .
CDR3 DNA: TGCGCCAGCAGCGAAGGCCCTATCTCCTACGAGCAGTACTTC; CDR3 protein: CASSEGPISYEQYF; clone size: .; V gene: TRBV4-1; J gene: TRBJ2-7; D gene: .
CDR3 DNA: TGCGCCAGCCAAGGACAGGGCTCCTACAATGAGCAGTTCTTC; CDR3 protein: CASQGQGSYNEQFF; clone size: .; V gene: TRBV5-1; J gene: TRBJ2-1; D gene: TRBD1
CDR3 DNA: TGCGCCAGCAGCCAAGATCACGTCTTGGAGGGCTCCTACGAGCAGTACTTC; CDR3 protein: CASSQDHVLEGSYEQYF; clone size: few; V gene: TRBV4-1; J gene: TRBJ2-7; D gene: .
CDR3 DNA: TGTGCCAGCAGCTTCGGACAGGGGGCGAGAGAGCAGTACTTC; CDR3 protein: CASSFGQGAREQYF; clone size: .; V gene: TRBV6-1; J gene: TRBJ2-4; D gene: TRBD1
CDR3 DNA: TGCAGCGTTGAAGGGAGCGTAGGCAGGGTAAATCAGCCCCAGCATTTT; CDR3 protein: CSVEGSVGRVNQPQHF; clone size: .; V gene: TRBV29-1; J gene: TRBJ1-5; D gene: .
CDR3 DNA: TGTGCCAGCAGCTTATTACGGAGTTATGGCTACACCTTC; CDR3 protein: CASSLLRSYGYTF; clone size: .; V gene: TRBV7-2; J gene: TRBJ1-2; D gene: .
CDR3 DNA: TGCGCCAGCACCGGACAGCTCACAGATACGCAGTATTTT; CDR3 protein: CASTGQLTDTQYF; clone size: .; V gene: TRBV5-1; J gene: TRBJ2-3; D gene: .
CDR3 DNA: TGCAGTGTCCTCAGGGAGAACAAAAACATTCAGTACTTC; CDR3 protein: CSVLRENKNIQYF; clone size: .; V gene: TRBV20-1; J gene: TRBJ2-4; D gene: .
CDR3 DNA: TGTGCCAGCGACCCCGGCCAGGGAGGAACAGATACGCAGTATTTT; CDR3 protein: CASDPGQGGTDTQYF; clone size: few; V gene: TRBV12-3/TRBV12-4; J gene: TRBJ2-3; D gene: .
CDR3 DNA: TGTGCCATCAGTGAGTCAGACAGGGCGGGTCAGCCCCAGCATTTT; CDR3 protein: CAISESDRAGQPQHF; clone size: .; V gene: TRBV10-3; J gene: TRBJ1-5; D gene: TRBD1
CDR3 DNA: TGCGCCAGCAGCCAAGATCTCACAGCCCAAGAGACCCAGTACTTC; CDR3 protein: CASSQDLTAQETQYF; clone size: once; V gene: TRBV4-3; J gene: TRBJ2-5; D gene: .
CDR3 DNA: TGCAGTGGGCTTTGGCGGGGGTCCGTTCACAATGAGCAGTTCTTC; CDR3 protein: CSGLWRGSVHNEQFF; clone size: .; V gene: TRBV20-1; J gene: TRBJ2-1; D gene: TRBD2
CDR3 DNA: TGCAGTGCCAACCCGGGGGAGGAGACCCAGTACTTC; CDR3 protein: CSANPGEETQYF; clone size: few; V gene: TRBV20-1; J gene: TRBJ2-5; D gene: .
CDR3 DNA: TGCAGTGCTAGCGGGGGGGGCCCTGAAGCTTTCTTT; CDR3 protein: CSASGGGPEAFF; clone size: .; V gene: TRBV20-1; J gene: TRBJ1-1; D gene: .
CDR3 DNA: TGTGCTAGTGGTTTGGTAAATCAGGGGGCGCATGTGGAAGAGCAGTACTTC; CDR3 protein: CASGLVNQGAHVEEQYF; clone size: few; V gene: TRBV12-5; J gene: TRBJ2-5; D gene: TRBD1
CDR3 DNA: TGTGCCAGCAGTTTAATCATCGGGCGGACTGGCTACACCTTC; CDR3 protein: CASSLIIGRTGYTF; clone size: .; V gene: TRBV28; J gene: TRBJ1-2; D gene: .
CDR3 DNA: TGTGCCAGCAGTTACCGTAATCAGCCCCAGCATTTT; CDR3 protein: CASSYRNQPQHF; clone size: few; V gene: TRBV6-6; J gene: TRBJ1-5; D gene: .
CDR3 DNA: TGCAGTGCTAGACCCGGGACCTACAATGAGCAGTTCTTC; CDR3 protein: CSARPGTYNEQFF; clone size: few; V gene: TRBV20-1; J gene: TRBJ2-1; D gene: .
CDR3 DNA: TGTGCCAGCAAGATTAGCGGGGGTTATACGCAGTATTTT; CDR3 protein: CASKISGGYTQYF; clone size: .; V gene: TRBV6-6; J gene: TRBJ2-3; D gene: TRBD2